Following are 18 T cell receptor beta chains from one sample sequenced in a study of Tregs in tolerant kidney transplant recipients. Here immunoSEQ multiplex PCR was the method, and the copy in TCRdb shows in-frame clones only, minus some. The data hold 110,000 or so clones, with roughly 93% observed a single time. The source material was CD4+ T cells from blood. The receptors shown here come from a human donor in good health.

The rearrangement uses TRBV6-1 and TRBJ1-6; D uncertain. The germline gives CDR1 MNHNS, CDR2 SASEGT. V lost 8 bases and J lost 0, with 8 bases in between. The CDR3 totals 14 residues. The DNA for the CDR3 is TGTGCCAGCGGCTCGAGCTCCTATAATTCACCCCTCCACTTT. Encoded protein: CASGSSSYNSPLHF.

The V gene is TRBV7-8, the J gene TRBJ2-7; TRBD2 matches at 10 bases. This CDR3 contains 15 residues. Germline CDR1 and CDR2: SGHVS and FQNEAQ. The ends lost 5 bases at V and 2 bases at J; junction bases unmatched: 6. The CDR3 sequence is CASSQGLARTYEQYF. CDR3 coding DNA: TGTGCCAGCAGCCAGGGACTAGCGCGGACCTACGAGCAGTACTTC.

The V and J genes are TRBV11-2 and TRBJ2-6; perhaps TRBD1 as D (6 bases). The CDR3 covers 17 residues. V was clipped by 1 base and J by 2 bases, with 12 bases between them. Germline CDR1 and CDR2: SGHAT and FQNNGV. The CDR3 is CASSLAYRATGANVLTF. The CDR3 DNA reads as TGTGCCAGCAGCTTAGCCTACAGGGCCACTGGGGCCAACGTCCTGACTTTC.

The gene calls are TRBV19 and TRBJ1-3, with D possibly TRBD1 on 6 matching bases. With 7 bases removed from V and 2 bases from J, the gap between germline ends came to 15 bases. The germline CDR1 and CDR2 sequences are LNHDA and SQIVND (reference sequence). The CDR3 has 15 amino acids. The CDR3: CASNSRGEAGNTIYF. Written as DNA, the CDR3 is TGTGCCAGTAACTCCAGGGGAGAGGCTGGAAACACCATATATTTT.

The chain is built from TRBV29-1 and TRBJ1-1; D remains unclear. This CDR3 comprises 12 residues. V dropped 0 bases and J dropped 10 bases, with 12 bases sitting between them. CDR1 and CDR2 (germline): SQVTM, ANQGSEA. In nucleotides, the CDR3 is TGCAGCGTTGAAGATTACCTAAGCAGAGCTTTCTTT. It specifies CSVEDYLSRAFF.

The chain is built from TRBV19 and TRBJ2-2; the D call may be TRBD1 or TRBD2 (6 bases each). With 4 bases removed from V and 5 bases from J, the gap between germline ends came to 8 bases. Germline V gene sequence: CDR1 LNHDA, CDR2 SQIVND (reference sequence). This CDR3 is 13 amino acids long. The CDR3 loop is CASSRGGTGELFF. In nucleotides, the CDR3 is TGTGCCAGTAGTAGAGGGGGGACCGGGGAGCTGTTTTTT. The full variable domain, its missing parts supplied by reference TRBV19 and TRBJ2-2, is DGGITQSPKYLFRKEGQNVTLSCEQNLNHDAMYWYRQDPGQGLRLIYYSQIVNDFQKGDIAEGYSVSREKKESFPLTVTSAQKNPTAFYLCASSRGGTGELFFGEGSRLTVL.

The genes are TRBV19 and TRBJ1-1; no clear D gene. The V end lost 7 bases, the J end lost 0 bases, and 18 bases lay between the germline ends. Looked up from germline, CDR1 is LNHDA and CDR2 is SQIVND (reference sequence). There are 16 residues in the CDR3. The DNA of the CDR3 is TGTGCCAGTACCCCCGGGCCCGGCGGGGTGAACACTGAAGCTTTCTTT. This translates into CASTPGPGGVNTEAFF.

CDR3 nucleotide sequence: TGTGCCAGCAGTTACTCCGACAGGCGCGAAGCTTTCTTT. It is translated as CASSYSDRREAFF. The chain is built from TRBV6-5 and TRBJ1-1; the D gene is possibly TRBD1 (6 bases). Trimming removed 0 bases at V and 8 bases at J, with 10 bases between. The CDR3 has 13 residues. CDR1 and CDR2 from the germline V gene are MNHEY and SVGAGI.

This chain connects TRBV18 to TRBJ2-1; the D call may be TRBD1 or TRBD2 (5 bases each). The CDR3 sequence is 14 residues long. Trimming cost V 3 bases and J 4 bases, with 10 bases left between them. The germline CDR1 and CDR2 sequences are KGHSH and LQKENI. The CDR3 sequence: CASSPSGRYNEQFF. CDR3 DNA: TGTGCCAGCTCACCTTCGGGACGATACAATGAGCAGTTCTTC.

This clone was seen once. The rearrangement joins TRBV7-6 to TRBJ1-2, with a tentative D call TRBD1 (6 bases). Germline CDR1 reads SGHVS; CDR2 reads FNYEAQ. Deletions cut 0 bases from V and 2 bases from J, with 10 bases between. The CDR3 loop spans 15 amino acids. CDR3 sequence reads: CASSLAPDRNYGYTF. The CDR3 bases are TGTGCCAGCAGCTTAGCCCCCGACAGGAACTATGGCTACACCTTC.

The gene calls are TRBV18 and TRBJ1-4; no clear D. The CDR3 has 15 amino acids. The V end was cut by 3 bases, the J end by 0 bases, with 8 bases between. Germline-derived CDR1 and CDR2 are KGHSH and LQKENI. The CDR3 DNA follows: TGTGCCAGCTCACCTGCGGGCTCAACTAATGAAAAACTGTTTTTT. This translates into CASSPAGSTNEKLFF.

This chain connects TRBV5-1 to TRBJ2-7; D is uncertain. CDR3 length: 14 residues. CDR1 is SGHRS, CDR2 YFSETQ, per germline. Trimming cost V 0 bases and J 0 bases, with 7 bases left between them. CDR3 sequence (DNA): TGCGCCAGCAGCTTGGGATGGAGCTCCTACGAGCAGTACTTC. Translated: CASSLGWSSYEQYF.

J is TRBJ2-3 and V is TRBV11-1, with a possible D match to TRBD2 (5 bases). The V end lost 1 base, the J end lost 3 bases, and 5 bases lay between the germline ends. Germline V gives CDR1 SGHAT, CDR2 FQDESV (reference sequence). CDR3 length: 13 residues. The DNA for the CDR3 is TGTGCCAGCAGCTTAGGACTAACAGATACGCAGTATTTT. As protein: CASSLGLTDTQYF.

The gene calls are TRBV18 and TRBJ2-7, with TRBD1 matching over 7 bases. There are 12 residues in the CDR3. Trimming at V came to 3 bases and at J to 7 bases, leaving 3 bases not matched to a gene. CDR1 and CDR2 from the germline V gene are KGHSH and LQKENI. Written as DNA, the CDR3 is TGTGCCAGCTCACCCGACAGGGTGGAGCAGTACTTC. Translated, it gives CASSPDRVEQYF.

This clone was seen more than once but under ten times. The chain recombines TRBV6-1 with TRBJ1-5, with 10 bases that match TRBD1. Germline-derived CDR1 and CDR2 are MNHNS and SASEGT. V shed 6 bases, J shed 6 bases, and the junction held 5 bases outside the gene matches. This CDR3 has 14 residues. The CDR3 spells CASRRQGAVQPQHF. CDR3 coding DNA: TGTGCCAGCAGACGACAGGGGGCCGTTCAGCCCCAGCATTTT.

The chain recombines TRBV7-8 with TRBJ2-2, with TRBD2 matching over 8 bases. The V and J ends lost 2 bases and 3 bases, in that order; junction bases with no gene match: 2. Per germline, CDR1 SGHVS and CDR2 FQNEAQ. This CDR3 spans 15 amino acids. CDR3 bases: TGTGCCAGCAGCTTATTAGCGGGGTACACCGGGGAGCTGTTTTTT. This codes for CASSLLAGYTGELFF. The full variable domain, in which reference TRBV7-8 and TRBJ2-2 provide the parts outside the CDR3, is GAGVSQSPRYKVAKRGQDVALRCDPISGHVSLFWYQQALGQGPEFLTYFQNEAQLDKSGLPSDRFFAERPEGSVSTLKIQRTQQEDSAVYLCASSLLAGYTGELFFGEGSRLTVL.

The J gene is TRBJ2-1, the V gene TRBV4-2, with TRBD2 identical over 8 bases. CDR1 and CDR2 from the germline V gene are LGHNA and YNFKEQ. V lost 3 bases to trimming and J lost 0 bases; unmatched junction nucleotides: 4. CDR3 length equals 16 residues. CDR3 in amino acids: CASSQGGTSSYNEQFF. CDR3 DNA: TGTGCCAGCAGCCAGGGCGGGACTAGCTCCTACAATGAGCAGTTCTTC.

This chain joins TRBV6-5 and TRBJ1-4; the D is unclear. The germline gives CDR1 MNHEY, CDR2 SVGAGI. The CDR3 length is 16 residues. V shed 0 bases and J shed 1 base, with 9 bases lying between them. The CDR3 DNA is TGTGCCAGCAGTTACTCGAGCCTCATAACTAATGAAAAACTGTTTTTT. It yields the protein CASSYSSLITNEKLFF.